These 26 T cell receptor beta chains were all obtained from the same sample, sequenced in a study of T cells in Graves' hyperthyroidism and ophthalmopathy (dated by TCRdb to the late 2010s). The library was produced with multiplex PCR. Instrument on record: Illumina HiSeq 2000. The TCR beta CDR3 regions were amplified from RNA transcripts. A first-round RT-PCR of the TCR CDR3 used the HTBI primer set with the Qiagen OneStep RT-PCR kit. TCRdb trimmed public reads at Q25 via fastp, called clones via MiXCR and kept in-frame beta chains. When rows share a CDR3 protein, they turn into one entry using the most common DNA and genes. Within this sample are 300,000 to 350,000 distinct CDR3 sequences, with over 15% of them counted one time only. The top ten constitute around 47% of the sample. Source material: blood. Receptors were obtained from a woman aged 50 to 65 with Graves' hyperthyroidism.

This clonotype was seen more than once but under ten times. The chain combines TRBV3-1 with TRBJ2-2; 9 nucleotides match TRBD2. The CDR3 loop spans 16 amino acids. V shed 2 bases, J shed 7 bases, and the junction held 8 bases outside the gene matches. In germline, CDR1 is LGHDT, CDR2 YNNKEL (reference sequence). The CDR3 nucleotides are TGTGCCAGCAGCCAATGGGGGACTAGCTCGGTCGGGGAGCTGTTTTTT. Its protein is CASSQWGTSSVGELFF.

This clonotype came up many times. The gene calls are TRBV13 and TRBJ2-7; 8 bases are shared with TRBD2. Germline loops: CDR1 PRHDT, CDR2 FYEKMQ (reference sequence). Trimming removed 1 base from V and 2 bases from J; junction bases left unmatched: 4. The CDR3 is made up of 15 amino acids. This CDR3 is CASSLAGLAPYEQYF. DNA of the CDR3: TGTGCCAGCAGCTTAGCTGGACTAGCCCCCTACGAGCAGTACTTC. The whole variable domain, remainder taken from reference TRBV13 and TRBJ2-7, is AAGVIQSPRHLIKEKRETATLKCYPIPRHDTVYWYQQGPGQDPQFLISFYEKMQSDKGSIPDRFSAQQFSDYHSELNMSSLELGDSALYFCASSLAGLAPYEQYFGPGTRLTVT.

About this clonotype: A much larger clonotype is one base distant, so this may be a read error. The conserved phenylalanine or tryptophan is not found at the CDR3 terminus, so this likely reflects a read error. The chain couples TRBV11-2 to TRBJ1-1; no definite D call. The germline gives CDR1 SGHAT, CDR2 FQNNGV. V gave up 3 bases and J gave up 1 base, with 6 bases separating them. There are 13 residues in the CDR3. Here the CDR3 reads CASSFTRNTEAFL. The CDR3 bases are TGTGCCAGCAGCTTTACAAGGAACACTGAAGCTTTCTTG.

This clonotype has a handful of counts. This chain links TRBV7-9 with TRBJ2-1; D perhaps matches TRBD1 (6 bases). V dropped 5 bases and J dropped 6 bases, with 17 bases sitting between them. The CDR3 has 15 residues. Per germline, CDR1 SEHNR and CDR2 FQNEAQ (reference sequence). The CDR3 DNA reads as TGTGCCAGCAGCCATACCACAGGGACCCGCAATGAGCAGTTCTTC. Translated, it gives CASSHTTGTRNEQFF.

This clonotype has more than one count but fewer than ten. The CDR3 loop is CASSNLAGVTGELFF. In DNA, the CDR3 is TGTGCCAGCAGTAACCTAGCGGGGGTCACCGGGGAGCTGTTTTTT. The gene calls are TRBV6-1 and TRBJ2-2, with TRBD2 matching 10 bases. The CDR3 is 15 residues long. Germline loops: CDR1 MNHNS, CDR2 SASEGT. The junction had 4 bases not matched to a gene; V was cut back by 5 bases and J by 4 bases.

This clonotype has a handful of counts. The chain is built from TRBV28 and TRBJ2-1; either TRBD1 or TRBD2 may fit D (5 bases each). Germline CDR1 MDHEN, CDR2 SYDVKM. V lost 6 bases, J lost 3 bases, and 18 bases lay in between. The CDR3 is 16 amino acids. The DNA for the CDR3 is TGTGCCAGCAGCCGACCTGGGGCGGGCCTCTACAATGAGCAGTTCTTC. Protein product: CASSRPGAGLYNEQFF.

This clonotype was detected many times. The chain has TRBV11-2 and TRBJ2-1, with D tentatively TRBD2 (6 bases). V lost 2 bases and J 9 bases, leaving 11 bases between the germline ends. The V gene's germline CDR1 is SGHAT and CDR2 FQNNGV. This CDR3 is 13 amino acids long. Here the CDR3 reads CASSLQEGLEQFF. CDR3 DNA sequence: TGTGCCAGCAGCTTACAGGAGGGACTTGAGCAGTTCTTC.

This clonotype was recorded a few times. The J gene is TRBJ2-2, the V gene TRBV20-1, with 8 bases that match TRBD1. Trimming removed 6 bases from V and 1 base from J; junction bases left unmatched: 10. The CDR3 length is 16 residues. CDR1 is DFQATT, CDR2 SNEGSKA, per germline (reference sequence). In DNA form, the CDR3 reads TGCAGTGCCGCGACAGGGGACCGCCTGAACACCGGGGAGCTGTTTTTT. Its translation: CSAATGDRLNTGELFF.

This clonotype was counted ten times or more. The chain joins TRBV11-2 to TRBJ2-7; TRBD1 matches 8 bases. CDR1 SGHAT and CDR2 FQNNGV come from the germline V gene. Trimming at V came to 5 bases and at J to 1 base, leaving 7 bases not matched to a gene. The CDR3 sequence is 15 residues long. The CDR3 is CASSPRTGISYEQYF. The CDR3 coding sequence is TGTGCCAGCAGCCCCCGGACAGGGATTTCCTACGAGCAGTACTTC.

Here the CDR3 DNA reads TGTGCCAGCAGTGCCGCGACAGAGTCTTTAGGCTACACCTTC. It translates to CASSAATESLGYTF. The V call is TRBV6-2 or TRBV6-3, the J call TRBJ1-2; tentative D call: TRBD1 (5 bases). Germline V gene data show CDR1 as MNHEY and CDR2 as SVGEGT. V was clipped by 5 bases and J by 8 bases, with 18 bases between them. The CDR3 contains 14 residues.

The CDR3 sequence is CAWRGLADNEQFF. CDR3 in DNA: TGTGCCTGGAGGGGACTAGCGGACAATGAGCAGTTCTTC. V usage is TRBV30 and J usage is TRBJ2-1; the match to TRBD2 covers 11 bases. Germline V gene sequence: CDR1 GTSNPN, CDR2 SVGIG (reference sequence). Trimming cost V 3 bases and J 5 bases; bases outside gene matches: 0. There are 13 residues in the CDR3. Together with reference TRBV30 and TRBJ2-1, the CDR3 gives the full variable domain: SQTIHQWPATLVQPVGSPLSLECTVEGTSNPNLYWYRQAAGRGLQLLFYSVGIGQISSEVPQNLSASRPQDRQFILSSKKLLLSDSGFYLCAWRGLADNEQFFGPGTRLTVL.

The chain uses TRBV5-4 and TRBJ2-1; 8 bases agree with TRBD1. Per germline, CDR1 SGHNT and CDR2 YYREEE (reference sequence). The length of the CDR3 is 16 residues. J lost 6 bases, V lost 4 bases, and 12 bases had no gene match. The CDR3 bases are TGTGCCAGCAGCCGCCCAGGGGGCGAGGCTGGCAATGAGCAGTTCTTC. This sequence encodes CASSRPGGEAGNEQFF.

This clonotype was picked up a small number of times. The chain combines TRBV28 with TRBJ1-2, with a possible D match to TRBD1 (6 bases). Germline CDR1 MDHEN, CDR2 SYDVKM. Trimming stripped 7 bases from V and 4 bases from J, with 13 bases between. The CDR3 runs to 13 residues. The CDR3 region has the DNA TGTGCCAGCACTCTAGAAGGGGGCTATGGCTACACCTTC. It translates to CASTLEGGYGYTF.

This clonotype showed up many times. This sequence joins TRBV5-1 and TRBJ1-1; a weak D match, TRBD1 (5 bases). V lost 5 bases and J lost 5, with 19 bases in between. Germline V CDR1 and CDR2: SGHRS, YFSETQ. The CDR3 contains 15 residues. CDR3 in DNA: TGCGCCAGCAGACCAGAAGGGGTGAGCGTAACTGAAGCTTTCTTT. Residues: CASRPEGVSVTEAFF.

This clonotype appeared a few times. The J gene is TRBJ1-1, the V gene TRBV20-1; 7 bases match TRBD1. The germline V gene encodes CDR1 DFQATT and CDR2 SNEGSKA (reference sequence). V was pared by 0 bases and J by 4 bases, with 17 bases of the junction left unmatched. The CDR3 length is 18 residues. The CDR3 reads CSARDWSTTGWMGTEAFF. As DNA, the CDR3 is TGCAGTGCTAGAGATTGGTCGACGACAGGGTGGATGGGCACTGAAGCTTTCTTT.

This clonotype was recorded many times. The chain couples TRBV3-1 to TRBJ2-7; 10 bases are shared with TRBD2. The CDR3 length is 15 residues. V gave up 0 bases and J gave up 6 bases; unmatched junction bases: 5. Germline-derived CDR1 and CDR2 are LGHDT and YNNKEL (reference sequence). CDR3 region: CASSQDTSGAREQYF. The DNA for the CDR3 is TGTGCCAGCAGCCAAGACACTAGCGGGGCCCGCGAGCAGTACTTC.

This clonotype was seen a handful of times. The chain links TRBV10-3 to TRBJ1-1; D ambiguous. This CDR3 has 14 amino acids. V lost 10 bases, J lost 1 base, and 16 bases lay in between. Per the germline V gene, CDR1 is ENHRY and CDR2 is SYGVKD. The CDR3 nucleotides are TGTGCCACGGGCCTAGAGGGTGGGAACACTGAAGCTTTCTTT. It translates to CATGLEGGNTEAFF.

Worth noting for this clonotype: This could be a read error, since a much larger clone is one nucleotide away. This rearrangement joins TRBV12-3 or TRBV12-4 to TRBJ1-1, with TRBD1 matching 10 bases. Trimming removed 8 bases from V and 9 bases from J; junction bases left unmatched: 6. The CDR3 is 12 amino acids. The CDR3 coding sequence is TGTGCCAGCCCGACAGGGGGCTTGAAAGCTTTCTTT. Translation gives CASPTGGLKAFF.

Only a few counts were recorded for this clonotype. The V gene is TRBV3-1, the J gene TRBJ2-2, with D unresolved. From germline, CDR1 is LGHDT and CDR2 YNNKEL (reference sequence). The CDR3 loop spans 13 amino acids. V shed 0 bases and J shed 8 bases, with 7 bases lying between them. CDR3 nucleotide sequence: TGTGCCAGCAGCCAAGATCTTAGGGGGGAGCTGTTTTTT. The encoded protein is CASSQDLRGELFF. The full variable domain, completed using reference TRBV3-1 and TRBJ2-2, is DTAVSQTPKYLVTQMGNDKSIKCEQNLGHDTMYWYKQDSKKFLKIMFSYNNKELIINETVPNRFSPKSPDKAHLNLHINSLELGDSAVYFCASSQDLRGELFFGEGSRLTVL.

The chain recombines TRBV25-1 with TRBJ2-1, with D possibly being TRBD1 (6 bases). The germline V and J ends were trimmed by 7 bases and 10 bases, with 17 bases remaining between them. CDR3 length: 13 amino acids. Germline CDR1 MGHDK, CDR2 SYGVNS. CDR3 in DNA: TGTGCCAGCACGTCGATTGGGACATTGGAGCAGTTCTTC. The encoded protein is CASTSIGTLEQFF.

This clonotype was seen many times. The chain uses TRBV7-8 and TRBJ2-1, with D possibly being TRBD1 or TRBD2 (5 bases each). CDR1 is SGHVS and CDR2 is FQNEAQ in the germline V gene. V was clipped by 7 bases and J by 6 bases, with 19 bases between them. The CDR3 totals 15 residues. The DNA of the CDR3 is TGTGCCAGCACCGGACTCGTGACAGAGTTCAATGAGCAGTTCTTC. It is translated as CASTGLVTEFNEQFF. The variable domain in full, with the rest retrieved from reference TRBV7-8 and TRBJ2-1, is GAGVSQSPRYKVAKRGQDVALRCDPISGHVSLFWYQQALGQGPEFLTYFQNEAQLDKSGLPSDRFFAERPEGSVSTLKIQRTQQEDSAVYLCASTGLVTEFNEQFFGPGTRLTVL.

Concerning this clonotype itself: This may stem from a read error, because a much larger clone lies one nucleotide away. This chain uses TRBV5-1 with TRBJ2-7; D uncertain. Trimming cost V 0 bases and J 2 bases, with 9 bases left between them. The CDR3 spans 14 residues. In germline, CDR1 is SGHRS, CDR2 YFSETQ. CDR3 sequence reads: CASSLEGYPYEQYF. In DNA, the CDR3 is TGCGCCAGCAGCTTGGAAGGGTACCCCTACGAGCAGTACTTC.

This clonotype was picked up a small number of times. The V call is TRBV20-1, the J call TRBJ2-7; 8 positions agree with TRBD1. The CDR3 runs 15 residues. In germline, CDR1 is DFQATT, CDR2 SNEGSKA (reference sequence). Germline trimming cut 0 bases from V and 5 bases from J; bases unmatched to any gene: 9. CDR3 protein: CSARDLRTGLNEQYF. CDR3 bases: TGCAGTGCTAGAGACCTGAGGACAGGGCTGAACGAGCAGTACTTC.

This clonotype showed up just a few times. This chain joins TRBV12-3 or TRBV12-4 and TRBJ2-3, with D hard to call. Trimming cost V 7 bases and J 4 bases, with 18 bases left between them. The CDR3 length is 15 residues. The CDR3 bases are TGTGCCAGCACCACGATATCGGGTGGTGCAGATACGCAGTATTTT. This translates into CASTTISGGADTQYF.

This clonotype has a count of ten or more. The CDR3 nucleotides read TGTGCCAGCAGTGAAGCGCTTCTGGGGGCTGGGCAGCCCCAGCATTTT. The encoded protein is CASSEALLGAGQPQHF. The J gene is TRBJ1-5, the V gene TRBV2, with a weak D call TRBD1 (6 bases). Germline V gives CDR1 SNHLY, CDR2 FYNNEI. CDR3 size: 16 residues. Trimming shortened V by 0 bases and J by 7 bases, and 16 bases separated the two germline ends.

On this clonotype: Since a much larger clone is just one base distant, this may be a read error. The chain has TRBV18 and TRBJ2-3; D is unresolved. Germline loops: CDR1 KGHSH, CDR2 LQKENI. CDR3 size: 13 residues. V lost 4 bases and J lost 1, with 6 bases in between. CDR3 region: CASSQTRTDTQYF. The CDR3 nucleotides read TGTGCCAGCTCACAGACTCGCACAGATACGCAGTATTTT.